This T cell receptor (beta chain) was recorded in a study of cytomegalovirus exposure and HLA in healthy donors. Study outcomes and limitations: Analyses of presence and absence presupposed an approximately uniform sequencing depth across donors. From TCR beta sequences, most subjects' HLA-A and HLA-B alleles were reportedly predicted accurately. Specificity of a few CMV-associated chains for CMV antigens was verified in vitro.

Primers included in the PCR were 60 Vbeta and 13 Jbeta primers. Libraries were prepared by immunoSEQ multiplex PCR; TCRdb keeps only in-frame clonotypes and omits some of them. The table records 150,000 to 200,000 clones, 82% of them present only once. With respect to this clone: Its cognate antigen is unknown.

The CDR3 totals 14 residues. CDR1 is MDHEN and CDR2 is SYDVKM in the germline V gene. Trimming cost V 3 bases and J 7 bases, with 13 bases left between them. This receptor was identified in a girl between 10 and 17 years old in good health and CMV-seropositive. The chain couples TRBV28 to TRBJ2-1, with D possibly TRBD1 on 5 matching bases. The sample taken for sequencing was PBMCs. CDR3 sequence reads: CASSFPGLANEQFF. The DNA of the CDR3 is TGTGCCAGCAGTTTTCCAGGGTTGGCGAATGAGCAGTTCTTC.